This TCR beta chain was sequenced during a study of T cells after yellow fever vaccination (dated by TCRdb to about 2019). A note on the overall study: The SMART-Seq v4 Ultra Low Input RNA kit was used to prepare libraries from fractions with low cell numbers. To follow T-cell clones before and after both primary and booster YFV17D yellow fever vaccination, bulk TCR alpha and beta repertoires underwent longitudinal sequencing. Two healthy male donors made up the cohort, one aged 18 to 30 years and the other aged 30 to 40 years. Blood samples were taken at several timepoints before and after primary and secondary immunization, and bulk PBMC replicates and cell subsets were isolated. Broad study findings and their caveats: The study included only a couple of donors, which limits how far the findings can be generalized. Because abundant contaminating clonotypes from the bulk population could be contained in FACS-sorted repertoires, computational filtering was required. Compared with the primary T-cell response, the secondary T-cell response was faster but weaker, reaching its peak on day 5 rather than on day 15. Most clones expanded after primary vaccination were re-detected after the booster (almost 97% of CD4 and roughly 85% of CD8), suggesting broad memory maintenance. A small share of clonotypes was detected in both CD4 and CD8 compartments, with the overlap likely arising from convergent recombination.

Synthesis of TCR cDNA relied on 5'RACE template switching, a step that introduced a universal primer site along with unique molecular identifiers. Priming for cDNA synthesis came from both the TCR alpha and TCR beta constant segments. Library amplification involved two PCR steps, and the second step added sample barcodes and sequencing adapters. Libraries were sequenced on Illumina HiSeq 2500 (2x100 bp) or NovaSeq (2x150 bp). Regarding the original processing steps: Reads were demultiplexed and collapsed into UMI consensus sequences with MIGEC, and V(D)J alignment was performed with MiXCR. Vaccine-responding clonotypes were identified with edgeR using replicate PBMC samples, with FDR below 0.01 and a log2 fold change above 5 up to day 15 being required. Each bulk clonotype was labeled CD4 or CD8 based on which sequenced repertoire, CD4 or CD8, contained the clonotype at higher abundance. The public reads were reanalyzed by TCRdb: fastp trimming at Q25, MiXCR alignment, in-frame beta chains only. Each record represents a unique CDR3 protein, reported with the most common genes and DNA among its rows. These V and J calls derive from TCRdb rather than the authors' analysis. Recorded for this sample are a few hundred thousand distinct CDR3 sequences; about 15% of them occurred a single time. Of the sample, roughly a sixth is held by the ten largest clones.

From the cysteine through the phenylalanine, the CDR3 covers 15 amino acids. Of all the DNA, just the CDR3 is kept, 45 bases in frame from base 1. V is reduced by 0 bases and J by 4 bases, leaving a spacing of 13 bases between them. CDR1 and CDR2, looked up from the germline V gene (reference sequence), are DFQATT and SNEGSKA. As regards this clonotype: What this receptor recognizes is not known. No per-base quality is available; no much larger clone lies one base away.

The label giving this sample's treatment or condition can be read as: live attenuated yellow fever vaccine strain. Two biological replicates of bulk PBMCs were collected at each blood-draw timepoint. A standard Ficoll-Paque protocol was used to isolate PBMCs from peripheral blood. TriZol was used to extract RNA from bulk PBMCs, from CD4 and CD8 fractions, and from dextramer-positive and dextramer-negative fractions. This TCR was recovered from a man younger than 35 who received the YFV17D yellow fever vaccine. The sequences come from PBMCs, collected 5 to 6 days after the first yellow fever vaccination. The sequence links TRBV20-1 to TRBJ1-5, with TRBD1 as a weak D call on 5 bases. CDR3 region: CSARDQGVVNQPQHF. The DNA sequence reads TGCAGTGCTAGAGATCAGGGTGTCGTTAATCAGCCCCAGCATTTT.